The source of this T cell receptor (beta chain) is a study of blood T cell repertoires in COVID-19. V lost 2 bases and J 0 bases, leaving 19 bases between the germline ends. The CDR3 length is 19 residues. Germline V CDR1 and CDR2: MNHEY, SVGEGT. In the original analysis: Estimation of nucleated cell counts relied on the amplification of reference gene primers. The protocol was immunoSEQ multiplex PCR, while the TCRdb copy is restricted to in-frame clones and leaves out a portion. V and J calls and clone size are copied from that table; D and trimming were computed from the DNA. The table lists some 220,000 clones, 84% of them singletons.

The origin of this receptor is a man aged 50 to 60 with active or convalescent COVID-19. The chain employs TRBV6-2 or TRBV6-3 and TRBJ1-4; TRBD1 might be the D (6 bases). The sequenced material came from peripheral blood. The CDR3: CASSYEDRLPFATNEKLFF. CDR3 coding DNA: TGTGCCAGCAGTTACGAGGACAGACTACCCTTTGCAACTAATGAAAAACTGTTTTTT.